A single TCR beta chain is shown here with its context. This clone occurred a few times. Its antigen remains undetermined. No base quality values were provided; no much bigger clone lies one nucleotide off. The CDR3 measures 16 amino acids from cysteine to phenylalanine. Only the CDR3 DNA is retained, 48 bases long and in frame from the first base. Looking up the germline V gene (reference sequence) yields CDR1 MNHNY and CDR2 SVGAGI. Ends trimmed: V by 2 bases, J by 2 bases; bases unmatched to a gene: 8. These data belong to a study of cytomegalovirus exposure and HLA in healthy donors (dated 2017 in TCRdb). For the study in its entirety: According to an earlier analysis of 587 of the donors, some 180 million T cells yielded 120 million or so unique TCR beta sequences and more than 250 Gb of sequence data. An early release covering roughly 640 HLA-typed donors comprised approximately 300 gigabases of sequencing data and around 86 million unique TCR sequences. Of the roughly 400 genotyped donors, around 81% fell in the genetic ancestry cluster associated with self-reported Caucasian donors. The study aimed to test whether signatures of past pathogen exposure could be identified by cataloging public T cell receptors. The study profiled the T cell repertoires of 550 to 700 subjects by immunosequencing and related them to cytomegalovirus serostatus. In addition to the first cohort of around 670 subjects, a separate validation cohort of about 120 different subjects was used. To predict cytomegalovirus infection status, the study combined high-throughput TCR immunosequencing, statistical association of individual TCRs with disease status, and machine learning. A later analysis re-analyzed previously published TCR beta repertoires from about 730 donors and added high-resolution HLA genotyping to study TCR occurrence patterns. Rather than using new phenotypic data, the later analysis identified candidate immune exposures from TCR beta sequences and from how often those sequences occurred across donors. To decide whether each TCR beta V gene segment behaved as functional or pseudogenic, an earlier analysis of some 580 of the donors relied on high-throughput TCR beta sequencing. Donor age, sex, ethnicity and CMV serostatus were collected together with the repertoire data. A later genetic analysis used genome-wide SNP genotypes for about 55% of the 666 donors, treating that subset as a discovery cohort. All discovery cohort repertoires had been generated on a single sequencing platform. HLA typing included class I and class II loci at four-digit resolution. The number of donors typed differed by locus, with roughly 629-640 for A, B, C, DRB1 and DQB1, around 560 for DQA1, nearly 610 for DPA1, and about 450 for DPB1. Because of strong linkage in the cohort, roughly five DR-DQ haplotypes were treated as single units for association and clustering. Across some 400 genotyped donors of the cohort, an average of about 240,000 unique TCR beta nucleotide sequences per donor were sequenced, and around 20% of those sequences were non-productive.

The cohort consisted of 600 to 750 healthy bone marrow donors. At the time of sampling, all cohort members were nominally healthy, though unrecorded immune exposures were likely present. The donor tested CMV seronegative, placing the donor among the roughly 400 seronegative members of the cohort. Each donor provided a peripheral blood sample, and peripheral blood mononuclear cells were used for TCR beta sequencing. The Qiagen DNeasy Blood Extraction Kit was used to extract genomic DNA from the blood cell samples. The library relied on the immunoSEQ multiplex PCR assay. The multiplex PCR relied on a mix of 60 forward primers for TCR Vbeta segments and 13 reverse primers for TCR Jbeta segments. The CDR3 region of rearranged TCR beta genes was amplified from genomic DNA by a multiplex PCR assay. On the Illumina HiSeq System, the amplified TCR beta libraries were sequenced as 87-base-pair reads. The source study handled its data this way. A later analysis tallied tens of millions of unique TCR beta chains across the 700 or so repertoires, and approximately 11 million of those chains were shared by two or more donors. Raw reads were error-corrected and collapsed into unique sequences with a nearest-neighbor algorithm that merged closely related sequences to remove PCR and sequencing errors. Alignment of CDR3 sequences to IMGT reference sequences was used to assign V, D and J gene segments. Each retained sequence needed at least a six-nucleotide match to both a V gene segment and a J gene segment. A rearrangement was called productive if the CDR3 had no stop codons and remained in frame with V and J, and every other rearrangement was called non-productive. CDR3 was defined according to IMGT convention as the region running from the second conserved V-encoded cysteine to the conserved J-encoded phenylalanine. The earlier analysis of roughly 590 of the donors excluded sequences that lacked an unambiguous match to a single V gene segment. An earlier analysis of just under 600 of the donors called V segments functional above 56.7% productive rearrangements and segregating when the between-donor standard deviation exceeded 5%. A statistical classification framework was built for diagnosing cytomegalovirus status from the catalog of TCR beta chain sequences. In a later analysis, V and J genes were assigned by comparing TCR nucleotide sequences against IMGT/GENE-DB human TR gene sequences. The TCRdist pipeline was used in a later analysis to assign CDR3 sequences and most-parsimonious VDJ recombination scenarios. In a later analysis, each TCR beta chain was defined by its CDR3 amino acid sequence together with its V-gene family, and reads without a unique V-gene family were excluded. As a way to deal with suspected cross-contamination and a sequencing artifact, a later analysis dropped under 600 nucleotide sequences that were highly shared and had low generation probability. For each public chain, a later analysis derived a clonal expansion index from normalized ranks of inferred template counts within each repertoire. In a later analysis, generation probabilities were computed with a VDJ recombination model fitted to out-of-frame rearrangements, and the resulting probabilities were checked against IGoR. A later analysis scored TCR-TCR, TCR-HLA and TCR-CMV co-occurrence with hypergeometric tests, applying a repertoire-size bias correction to TCR pairs. To estimate false discovery rates, a later analysis permuted the HLA or CMV assignments 20 times. In a later analysis, co-occurring TCRs were grouped using DBSCAN, and TCRdist sequence similarity was added for clustering within HLA-allele-positive subsets. Co-occurrence clustering excluded repertoires with fewer than 30,000 or more than 120,000 public chains, plus five with anomalous nucleotide sharing. Not all clones reach the TCRdb copy of this immuneACCESS table, which keeps in-frame sequences only. Checked studies attribute under half of the gap to unresolved V genes and leave the rest unexplained. V, J and clone size are taken as reported in that table, and D and trimming were inferred from the DNA itself. Within this sample are over 50,000 clones, with roughly four fifths of them counted one time only. The ten largest account for around 1.5% of the sample.

What the authors observed across the whole study: A few of the identified cytomegalovirus-associated TCR beta chains were confirmed in vitro to be specific for cytomegalovirus antigens. The study listed 150 to 200 TCR beta chains as associated with cytomegalovirus. In a later analysis, the rate of TCR association differed among HLA loci, with DRB1 alleles having the most associated TCRs and HLA-C alleles having the fewest. According to a later analysis, parvovirus B19, influenza, CMV and Epstein-Barr virus appeared linked to several top co-occurrence clusters. V-gene and J-gene trimming of TCR beta chains was associated with a missense DCLRE1C variant in a later genetic analysis, and the association was replicated in an independent cohort. Because some donors lacked HLA typing at each locus, the association tests relied only on the typed subset. Compared with equally common non-associated chains, HLA-associated TCR beta chains in a later analysis were more clonally expanded and had lower generation probabilities. In a later analysis, most CMV-associated TCR beta chains were found to appear HLA-restricted, with HLA associations seemingly driven largely by CMV exposure. An earlier analysis of around 500 of the donors showed that most TCR beta V segments appeared in productive rearrangements either about 87% or about 30% of the time, which broadly matched IMGT annotations. The earlier analysis of nearly 600 of the donors excluded over 15 rarely observed V segments, including chromosome 9 orphons, because counts were too low. A further reported finding was that TCR beta sequences accurately predicted the HLA-A and HLA-B alleles for most subjects in the first cohort. A later genetic analysis reported fewer N-insertions in productive TCRs among donors in an Asian-associated ancestry cluster than the roughly 670-donor mean. Most TCR sequences were seen in very few donors, while some public TCRs were found in many individuals. The only immune exposure information available for the cohort was CMV serostatus. Cytomegalovirus status was reported to be diagnosed by the classifier with high specificity and sensitivity in both the original and validation cohorts. Strong co-occurrence of HLA alleles, especially DR and DQ, made assigning TCR associations to individual alleles difficult. A later analysis associated 15,000 or so TCR beta sequences with specific HLA alleles at a false discovery rate of 0.05. Some IMGT-functional V segments, including TRBV6-2 and TRBV6-3, could not be told apart with the 87-base-pair reads, so those segments were excluded. It was suggested by the authors that the approach could potentially be generalized to other disease states and immunological phenotypes. A cluster of highly shared sequence variants was judged likely to represent a technical artifact of the sequencing pipeline. Roughly uniform sequencing depth across donors was assumed in presence/absence analyses, although this assumption may not hold. Correlated functional status among segregating V segments might reflect linkage disequilibrium, but an unknown experimental factor could not be ruled out. Only TCR beta chains were sequenced in this cohort, and the absence of alpha or paired-chain data limited detectable features.

This clonotype originated in a man aged 40-49 years in good health and CMV-seronegative. Recombination joined TRBV6-6 with TRBJ2-7; the central 8 bases match TRBD1. Material for sequencing was PBMCs. The CDR3 region: CASSYPSTGGTYEQYF. In nucleotides, the sequence is TGTGCCAGCAGTTACCCCTCTACAGGGGGGACCTACGAGCAGTACTTC.